This TCR beta chain is drawn from a study of shared clonotypes between healthy human individuals. Study-level findings and limits: Sampling used blood alone; tissue repertoires probably differ.

Comments on this clone: Its antigen is not identified.

Profiled with immunoSEQ multiplex PCR; TCRdb holds only in-frame clones, not every one. The sample includes 660,000 or so clones, roughly 96% seen only once; the top ten take 0.11%. The naive CD8 population came from CD45RO-negative cells selected for CCR7, without terminally differentiated effector memory CD45RA+ cells. CDR1 and CDR2 (germline): MDHEN, SYDVKM. V lost 7 bases and J lost 0, with 10 bases in between. This CDR3 has 13 amino acids. The specimen was naive CD8+ T cells sorted from blood. The J gene is TRBJ2-7, the V gene TRBV28, with a tentative D call TRBD1 (6 bases). The sequence derives from a woman in her 30s in good health. Here the CDR3 DNA reads TGTGCCAGCAAGGGGACATTCTCCTACGAGCAGTACTTC. Encoded protein: CASKGTFSYEQYF.